This T cell receptor (beta chain) is drawn from a study of blood T cell repertoires in COVID-19. Study context: COVID-19 samples collected from the United States, Italy and Spain covered acute and convalescent phases. The cDNA or gDNA used as material had been derived from T cells, B-cell-depleted T cells, or PBMCs.

Assay: immunoSEQ multiplex PCR; the TCRdb copy retains only in-frame clones and omits some. The data contain more than 200,000 clones, about 80% of them singletons. Many counts were recorded for this clone. Germline V gene lookup returns CDR1 SGHAT and CDR2 FQDESV (reference sequence). After removal of 5 bases from V and 5 bases from J, the junction contained 9 bases not matched to a gene. The CDR3 consists of 15 residues. The sequenced sample consisted of peripheral blood. The TCR sequence derives from a man aged 50-60 years with active or convalescent COVID-19. The chain joins TRBV11-1 to TRBJ1-1, with TRBD1 matching over 9 bases. CDR3 sequence: CASSDGTGLETEAFF. The CDR3 DNA follows: TGTGCCAGCAGCGACGGGACAGGGCTGGAGACTGAAGCTTTCTTT.